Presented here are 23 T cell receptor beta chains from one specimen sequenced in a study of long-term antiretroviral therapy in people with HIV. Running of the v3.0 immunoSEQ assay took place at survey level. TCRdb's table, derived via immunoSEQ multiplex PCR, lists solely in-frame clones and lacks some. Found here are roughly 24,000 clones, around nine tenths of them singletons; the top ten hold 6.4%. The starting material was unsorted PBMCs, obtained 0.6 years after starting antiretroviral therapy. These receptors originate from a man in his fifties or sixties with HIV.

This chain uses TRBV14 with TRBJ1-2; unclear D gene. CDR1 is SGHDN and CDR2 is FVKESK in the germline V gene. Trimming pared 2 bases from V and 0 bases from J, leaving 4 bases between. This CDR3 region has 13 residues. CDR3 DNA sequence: TGTGCCAGCAGCCAACGGGCTAACTATGGCTACACCTTC. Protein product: CASSQRANYGYTF.

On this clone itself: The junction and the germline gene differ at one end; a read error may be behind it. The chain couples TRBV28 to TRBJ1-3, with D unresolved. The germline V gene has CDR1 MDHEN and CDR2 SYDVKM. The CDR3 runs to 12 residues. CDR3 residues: CATRQPGNTIYF. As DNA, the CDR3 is TGTGCCACGAGGCAGCCTGGGAACACCATATATTTT.

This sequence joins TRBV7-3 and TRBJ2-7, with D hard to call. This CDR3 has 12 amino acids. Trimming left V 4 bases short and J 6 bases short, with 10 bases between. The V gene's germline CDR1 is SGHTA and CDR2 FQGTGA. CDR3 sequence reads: CASSSGVGEQYF. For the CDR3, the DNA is TGTGCCAGCAGCTCGGGCGTAGGCGAGCAGTACTTC.

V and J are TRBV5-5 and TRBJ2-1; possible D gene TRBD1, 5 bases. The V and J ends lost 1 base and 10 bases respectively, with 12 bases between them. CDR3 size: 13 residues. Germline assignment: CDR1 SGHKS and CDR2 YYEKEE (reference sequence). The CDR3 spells CASSLLPGPEQFF. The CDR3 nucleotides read TGTGCCAGCAGCTTGCTCCCAGGGCCCGAGCAGTTCTTC.

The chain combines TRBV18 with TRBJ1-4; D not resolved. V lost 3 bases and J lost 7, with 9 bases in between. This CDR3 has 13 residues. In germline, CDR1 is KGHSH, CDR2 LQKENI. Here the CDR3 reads CASSPLDGEKLFF. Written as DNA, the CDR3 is TGTGCCAGCTCACCGCTGGACGGTGAAAAACTGTTTTTT.

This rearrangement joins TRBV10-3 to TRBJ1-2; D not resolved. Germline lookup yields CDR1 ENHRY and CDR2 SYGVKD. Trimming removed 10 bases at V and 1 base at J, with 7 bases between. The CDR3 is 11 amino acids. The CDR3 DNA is TGTGCCACACAGAATAACTATGGCTACACCTTC. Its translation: CATQNNYGYTF.

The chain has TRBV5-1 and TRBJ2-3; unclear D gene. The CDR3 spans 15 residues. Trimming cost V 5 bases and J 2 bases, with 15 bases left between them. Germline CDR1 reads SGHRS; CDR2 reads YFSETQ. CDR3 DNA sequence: TGCGCCAGCAGTTCACTACCATCCTACACAGATACGCAGTATTTT. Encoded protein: CASSSLPSYTDTQYF.

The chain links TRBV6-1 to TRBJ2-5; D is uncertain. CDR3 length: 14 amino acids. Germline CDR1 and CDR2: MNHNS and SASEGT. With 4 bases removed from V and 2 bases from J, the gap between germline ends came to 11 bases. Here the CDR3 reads CASSGPGVQETQYF. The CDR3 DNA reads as TGTGCCAGCAGTGGACCTGGTGTGCAAGAGACCCAGTACTTC.

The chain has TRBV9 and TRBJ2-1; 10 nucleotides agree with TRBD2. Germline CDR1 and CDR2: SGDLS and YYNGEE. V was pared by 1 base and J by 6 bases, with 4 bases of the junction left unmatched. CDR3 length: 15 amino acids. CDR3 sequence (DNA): TGTGCCAGCAGCGTATTAGCGGGAGGCCCCAATGAGCAGTTCTTC. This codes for CASSVLAGGPNEQFF.

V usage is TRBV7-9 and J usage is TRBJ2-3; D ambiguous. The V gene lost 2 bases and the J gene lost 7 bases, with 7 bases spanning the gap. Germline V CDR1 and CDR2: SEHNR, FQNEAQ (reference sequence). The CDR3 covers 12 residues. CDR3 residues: CASSLMGHTQYF. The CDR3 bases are TGTGCCAGCAGCTTAATGGGTCATACGCAGTATTTT.

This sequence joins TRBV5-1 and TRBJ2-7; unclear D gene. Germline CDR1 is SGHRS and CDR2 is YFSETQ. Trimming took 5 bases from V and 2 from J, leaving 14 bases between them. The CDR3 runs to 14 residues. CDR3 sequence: CASSLRPAPYEQYF. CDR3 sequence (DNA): TGCGCCAGCAGTCTTCGTCCGGCTCCCTACGAGCAGTACTTC.

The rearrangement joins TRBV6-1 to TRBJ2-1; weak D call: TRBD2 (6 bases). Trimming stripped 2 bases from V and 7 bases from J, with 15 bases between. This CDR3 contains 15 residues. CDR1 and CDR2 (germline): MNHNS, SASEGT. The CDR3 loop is CASSERLVGLNEQFF. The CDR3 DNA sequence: TGTGCCAGCAGTGAACGACTAGTAGGTTTGAATGAGCAGTTCTTC.

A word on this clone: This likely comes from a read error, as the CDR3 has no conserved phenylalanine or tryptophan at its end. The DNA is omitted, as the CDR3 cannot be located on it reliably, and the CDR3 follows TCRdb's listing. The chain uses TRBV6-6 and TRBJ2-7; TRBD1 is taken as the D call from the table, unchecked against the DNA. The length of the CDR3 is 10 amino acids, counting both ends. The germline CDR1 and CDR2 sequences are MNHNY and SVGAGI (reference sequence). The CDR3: CASSYCGASN.

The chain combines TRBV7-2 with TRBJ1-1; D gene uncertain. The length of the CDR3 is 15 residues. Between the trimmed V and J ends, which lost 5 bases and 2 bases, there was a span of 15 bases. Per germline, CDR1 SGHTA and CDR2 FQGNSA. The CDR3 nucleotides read TGTGCCAGCAGCCTCGGTCCAACCATCAACACTGAAGCTTTCTTT. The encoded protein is CASSLGPTINTEAFF.

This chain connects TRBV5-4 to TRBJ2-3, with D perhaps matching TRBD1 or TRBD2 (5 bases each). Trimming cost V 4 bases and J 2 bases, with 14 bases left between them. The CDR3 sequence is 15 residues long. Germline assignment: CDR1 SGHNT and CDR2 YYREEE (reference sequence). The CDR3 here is CASSPVGANTDTQYF. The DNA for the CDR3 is TGTGCCAGCAGCCCCGTCGGGGCGAACACAGATACGCAGTATTTT.

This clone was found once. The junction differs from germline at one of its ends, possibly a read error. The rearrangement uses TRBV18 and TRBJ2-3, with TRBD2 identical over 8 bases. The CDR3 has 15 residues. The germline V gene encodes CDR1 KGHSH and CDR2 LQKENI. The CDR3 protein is CASSPLAVSTDTQYF. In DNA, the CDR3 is TGTGCCAGCTCGCCACTAGCGGTAAGCACAGATACGCAGTATTTT.

The CDR3 spells CASSQDNRVPLLFYEQYF. As DNA, the CDR3 is TGTGCCAGCAGCCAAGATAACCGGGTCCCGCTTCTCTTCTACGAGCAGTACTTC. The gene calls are TRBV14 and TRBJ2-7; no clear D gene. Trimming shortened V by 0 bases and J by 3 bases, and 21 bases separated the two germline ends. Germline values: CDR1 SGHDN, CDR2 FVKESK. The CDR3 has 18 amino acids.

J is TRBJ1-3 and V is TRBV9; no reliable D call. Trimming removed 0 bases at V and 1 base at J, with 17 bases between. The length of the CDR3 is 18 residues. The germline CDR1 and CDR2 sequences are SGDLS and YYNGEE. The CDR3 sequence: CASSVGGRESRSGNTIYF. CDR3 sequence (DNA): TGTGCCAGCAGCGTAGGTGGGCGGGAGTCCAGATCTGGAAACACCATATATTTT.

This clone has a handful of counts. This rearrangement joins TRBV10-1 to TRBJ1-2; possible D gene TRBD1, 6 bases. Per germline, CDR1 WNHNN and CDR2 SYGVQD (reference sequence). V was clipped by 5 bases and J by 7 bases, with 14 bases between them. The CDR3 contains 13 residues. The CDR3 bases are TGCGCCAGCAGTTCTTCCTTCAGGGGTGGCTACACCTTC. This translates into CASSSSFRGGYTF.

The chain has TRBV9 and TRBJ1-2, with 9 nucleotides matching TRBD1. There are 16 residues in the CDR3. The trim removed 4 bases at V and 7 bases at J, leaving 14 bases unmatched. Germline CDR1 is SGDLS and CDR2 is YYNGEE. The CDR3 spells CASSLGTGNLGLGYTF. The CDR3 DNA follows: TGTGCCAGCAGCCTCGGGACAGGGAACCTTGGACTTGGCTACACCTTC.

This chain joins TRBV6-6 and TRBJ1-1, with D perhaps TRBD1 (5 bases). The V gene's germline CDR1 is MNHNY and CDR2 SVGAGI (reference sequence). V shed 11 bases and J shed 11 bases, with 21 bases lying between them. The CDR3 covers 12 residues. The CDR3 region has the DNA TGTGCCGCACATGAGGCGAGAGGGGCGGCTTTCTTT. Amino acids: CAAHEARGAAFF.

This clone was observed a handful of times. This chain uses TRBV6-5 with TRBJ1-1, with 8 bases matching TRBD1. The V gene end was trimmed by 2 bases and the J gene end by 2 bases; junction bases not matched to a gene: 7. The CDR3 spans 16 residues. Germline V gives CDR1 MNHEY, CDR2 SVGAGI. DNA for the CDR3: TGTGCCAGCAGTTACAACAGGGGGAGTGTAAACACTGAAGCTTTCTTT. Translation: CASSYNRGSVNTEAFF.

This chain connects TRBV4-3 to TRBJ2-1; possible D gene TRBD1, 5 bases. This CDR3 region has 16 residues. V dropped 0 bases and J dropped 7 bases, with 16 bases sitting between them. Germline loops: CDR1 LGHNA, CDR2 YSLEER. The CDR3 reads CASSQDTYRTRNEQFF. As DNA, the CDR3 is TGCGCCAGCAGCCAAGATACGTACAGGACACGTAATGAGCAGTTCTTC.